Presented here are 30 T cell receptor beta chains from one specimen sequenced in a study of cytomegalovirus exposure and HLA in healthy donors. The PCR had 60 Vbeta and 13 Jbeta primers. Only in-frame clones appear in the TCRdb table, and some are missing; sequencing was by immunoSEQ multiplex PCR. Its listing shows 130,000 or so clones. Input material: PBMCs. Receptors were obtained from a young woman in good health and CMV-seronegative.

This chain links TRBV5-4 with TRBJ2-7, with D perhaps matching TRBD2 (5 bases). With 4 bases removed from V and 0 bases from J, the gap between germline ends came to 14 bases. CDR3 length equals 15 residues. CDR1 SGHNT and CDR2 YYREEE come from the germline V gene (reference sequence). DNA for the CDR3: TGTGCCAGCAGCACCCGGACTTCTAACTCCTACGAGCAGTACTTC. This gives the protein CASSTRTSNSYEQYF.

J is TRBJ2-7 and V is TRBV30; D ambiguous. The V gene's germline CDR1 is GTSNPN and CDR2 SVGIG (reference sequence). Trimming stripped 4 bases from V and 1 base from J, with 8 bases between. The CDR3 spans 12 residues. The CDR3 DNA reads TGTGCCTGGACCAGTTTTTCCTACGAGCAGTACTTC. It codes for CAWTSFSYEQYF.

The chain carries TRBV5-1 and TRBJ1-3; 7 bases are shared with TRBD1. V was clipped by 3 bases and J by 1 base; unmatched bases: 4. Germline CDR1 is SGHRS and CDR2 is YFSETQ. CDR3 length: 15 amino acids. The DNA for the CDR3 is TGCGCCAGCAGCTCCACAGGGGTATCTGGAAACACCATATATTTT. This sequence encodes CASSSTGVSGNTIYF.

The genes are TRBV4-3 and TRBJ2-1, with 7 bases aligning to TRBD2. The V gene end was trimmed by 1 base and the J gene end by 5 bases; junction bases not matched to a gene: 8. Germline lookup yields CDR1 LGHNA and CDR2 YSLEER. The CDR3 contains 16 residues. The CDR3 sequence is CASSQGGGATHNEQFF. The CDR3 DNA follows: TGCGCCAGCAGCCAAGGGGGGGGAGCTACCCACAATGAGCAGTTCTTC.

The V gene is TRBV29-1, the J gene TRBJ1-3, with D perhaps TRBD1 (6 bases). Germline-derived CDR1 and CDR2 are SQVTM and ANQGSEA. The CDR3 runs to 13 residues. Trimming stripped 6 bases from V and 9 bases from J, with 18 bases between. This chain's CDR3 is CSVSTGGGGTIYF. The DNA of the CDR3 is TGCAGCGTCTCGACAGGCGGGGGTGGCACCATATATTTT.

The V call is TRBV6-5, the J call TRBJ2-1; 7 positions match TRBD2. Trimming at V came to 5 bases and at J to 10 bases, leaving 5 bases not matched to a gene. The CDR3 is 12 residues long. Per germline, CDR1 MNHEY and CDR2 SVGAGI. The CDR3 protein is CASSPRAGEQFF. The CDR3, as DNA: TGTGCCAGCAGTCCCAGAGCGGGAGAGCAGTTCTTC.

A remark on this clone: The sample has other DNA sequences that encode this CDR3 too. The chain uses TRBV6-1 and TRBJ2-3, with 9 bases that match TRBD1. Germline lookup yields CDR1 MNHNS and CDR2 SASEGT. The V segment lost 10 bases and the J segment 3 bases; nucleotides outside the gene matches: 5. CDR3 size: 13 residues. CDR3 in amino acids: CATRTGETDTQYF. CDR3 coding DNA: TGTGCCACCCGGACAGGGGAGACAGATACGCAGTATTTT.

The CDR3, as DNA: TGTGCCAGCACGCCGACGGGACTAGCGGGAGTTGAGCAGTTCTTC. Protein sequence: CASTPTGLAGVEQFF. The chain employs TRBV2 and TRBJ2-1; TRBD2 matches at 14 bases. After removal of 7 bases from V and 9 bases from J, the junction contained 8 bases not matched to a gene. The CDR3 is made up of 15 amino acids. Germline CDR1 and CDR2: SNHLY and FYNNEI.

CDR3 DNA sequence: TGTGCCAGCAGCCTAGGGTCGCTGTTTGAGGGGTTCTTC. Protein: CASSLGSLFEGFF. The V and J genes are TRBV7-9 and TRBJ2-1; D possibly corresponds to TRBD2 (5 bases). The CDR3 covers 13 residues. Germline-derived CDR1 and CDR2 are SEHNR and FQNEAQ (reference sequence). The V end was cut by 5 bases, the J end by 15 bases, with 20 bases between.

V usage is TRBV10-3 and J usage is TRBJ2-3; 11 bases match TRBD2. This CDR3 has 17 residues. With 4 bases clipped from V and 0 bases from J, the junction kept 6 bases outside the gene matches. Germline CDR1 ENHRY, CDR2 SYGVKD. CDR3 coding DNA: TGTGCCATCAGTGGAACTAGCGGGAGCCTTAGCACAGATACGCAGTATTTT. This sequence encodes CAISGTSGSLSTDTQYF.

The chain links TRBV19 to TRBJ1-1, with D perhaps matching TRBD1 (6 bases). The CDR3 is 13 residues long. V was trimmed by 5 bases and J by 5 bases, leaving 12 bases between them. Germline V gives CDR1 LNHDA, CDR2 SQIVND (reference sequence). In DNA form, the CDR3 reads TGTGCCAGTAGTCCCCAGGGGAAGACTGAAGCTTTCTTT. It is translated as CASSPQGKTEAFF.

The V gene is TRBV9, the J gene TRBJ2-7; D gene unclear. From germline, CDR1 is SGDLS and CDR2 YYNGEE. The CDR3 runs to 17 residues. The CDR3 DNA follows: TGTACCAGCAGCGTAGGTAACGAGCGAACACTCTCCTACGAGCAGTACGTC. It yields the protein CTSSVGNERTLSYEQYV.

This chain uses TRBV7-6 with TRBJ2-7; the D gene is possibly TRBD1 (6 bases). The V gene's germline CDR1 is SGHVS and CDR2 FNYEAQ. Trimming shortened V by 5 bases and J by 2 bases, and 13 bases separated the two germline ends. The CDR3 is 14 residues long. CDR3 DNA: TGTGCCAGCAGCCCAACAGGGAGAACCTACGAGCAGTACTTC. This translates into CASSPTGRTYEQYF.

This chain's CDR3 is CASSPIAGDTDTQYF. CDR3 DNA sequence: TGTGCCAGCAGTCCTATAGCGGGGGACACAGATACGCAGTATTTT. This chain links TRBV4-2 with TRBJ2-3; 9 bases align to TRBD2. Germline V CDR1 and CDR2: LGHNA, YNFKEQ. The CDR3 spans 15 residues. The trim removed 6 bases at V and 2 bases at J, leaving 6 bases unmatched.

The rearrangement uses TRBV25-1 and TRBJ1-5; D is unresolved. CDR1 MGHDK and CDR2 SYGVNS come from the germline V gene. V lost 2 bases to trimming and J lost 5 bases, with 10 bases between them. The CDR3 is 14 residues long. The CDR3 protein is CASSEEGSDQPQHF. The CDR3 bases are TGTGCCAGCAGTGAAGAGGGAAGCGATCAGCCCCAGCATTTT.

Here the CDR3 DNA reads TGTGCCAGCACCGTACACATCTTAGCGGGAGAAGAGACCCAGTACTTC. This translates into CASTVHILAGEETQYF. The V and J genes are TRBV7-9 and TRBJ2-5, with TRBD2 matching over 9 bases. The length of the CDR3 is 16 residues. Unmatched junction bases numbered 12, after V lost 7 bases and J lost 3 bases. Germline V gives CDR1 SEHNR, CDR2 FQNEAQ (reference sequence).

V is TRBV5-6 and J is TRBJ2-1; D not certain. CDR1 and CDR2 (germline): SGHDT, YYEEEE. V lost 0 bases and J 4 bases, leaving 5 bases between the germline ends. This CDR3 has 13 residues. The CDR3 nucleotides are TGTGCCAGCAGCTTGGGCGCTTACAATGAGCAGTTCTTC. Translating it yields CASSLGAYNEQFF. The whole variable domain, filled in from reference TRBV5-6 and TRBJ2-1, reads DAGVTQSPTHLIKTRGQQVTLRCSPKSGHDTVSWYQQALGQGPQFIFQYYEEEERQRGNFPDRFSGHQFPNYSSELNVNALLLGDSALYLCASSLGAYNEQFFGPGTRLTVL.

V and J are TRBV19 and TRBJ2-5; 7 bases fit TRBD2. Unmatched junction bases numbered 3, after V lost 4 bases and J lost 4 bases. The CDR3 has 13 residues. Looked up from germline, CDR1 is LNHDA and CDR2 is SQIVND (reference sequence). CDR3 region: CASSSGSGETQYF. CDR3 in DNA: TGTGCCAGTAGTAGCGGGAGCGGAGAGACCCAGTACTTC.

This chain links TRBV2 with TRBJ2-7, with TRBD2 matching 10 bases. This CDR3 spans 15 amino acids. V shed 2 bases, J shed 0 bases, and the junction held 1 base outside the gene matches. Looked up from germline, CDR1 is SNHLY and CDR2 is FYNNEI. CDR3 bases: TGTGCCAGCAGTGAACCTAGCGGGAGCTCCTACGAGCAGTACTTC. Amino acids: CASSEPSGSSYEQYF.

The chain is built from TRBV9 and TRBJ2-6; 7 bases map to TRBD1. J gave up 2 bases and V 3 bases, and 8 bases lay outside the gene matches. There are 17 residues in the CDR3. Germline V lookup: CDR1 SGDLS, CDR2 YYNGEE. The CDR3 DNA sequence: TGTGCCAGCAGCGCCAACCGACAGGGCCCTGGGGCCAACGTCCTGACTTTC. This codes for CASSANRQGPGANVLTF.

Concerning this clone: Distinct nucleotide sequences in the sample also encode this CDR3. The V gene is TRBV7-3, the J gene TRBJ2-3; the match to TRBD2 covers 10 bases. CDR1 is SGHTA, CDR2 FQGTGA, per germline. V shed 5 bases, J shed 3 bases, and the junction held 11 bases outside the gene matches. CDR3 length: 17 residues. This CDR3 reads CASSPQFLAGATDTQYF. DNA for the CDR3: TGTGCCAGCAGCCCGCAATTTCTAGCGGGAGCTACAGATACGCAGTATTTT.

The gene calls are TRBV5-4 and TRBJ2-5, with TRBD2 matching 13 bases. Germline-derived CDR1 and CDR2 are SGHNT and YYREEE (reference sequence). The CDR3 length is 16 residues. V dropped 2 bases and J dropped 11; count of bases not matched to a gene: 12. The chain's CDR3 is CASSFFGGLAGSEQYF. The DNA of the CDR3 is TGTGCCAGCAGCTTCTTTGGGGGACTAGCGGGAAGTGAGCAGTACTTC.

As DNA, the CDR3 is TGCGCCAGCAGCCCGACTAGCGGAGGAGGCACAGATACGCAGTATTTT. This encodes CASSPTSGGGTDTQYF. This chain uses TRBV5-1 with TRBJ2-3, with TRBD2 matching 9 bases. Germline CDR1 and CDR2: SGHRS and YFSETQ. This CDR3 contains 16 residues. V gave up 4 bases and J gave up 1 base; unmatched junction bases: 7. Combining the CDR3 with reference TRBV5-1 and TRBJ2-3 gives the whole variable domain KAGVTQTPRYLIKTRGQQVTLSCSPISGHRSVSWYQQTPGQGLQFLFEYFSETQRNKGNFPGRFSGRQFSNSRSEMNVSTLELGDSALYLCASSPTSGGGTDTQYFGPGTRLTVL.

The CDR3 DNA sequence: TGTGCCAGCTCGGAGCCAGGGCGAATGGCCTACGAGCAGTACTTC. Protein sequence: CASSEPGRMAYEQYF. The chain carries TRBV6-1 and TRBJ2-7, with D possibly being TRBD1 (5 bases). Germline values: CDR1 MNHNS, CDR2 SASEGT. V gave up 8 bases and J gave up 2 bases, with 19 bases separating them. The CDR3 totals 15 residues.

V usage is TRBV7-9 and J usage is TRBJ2-5; tentative D call: TRBD2 (7 bases). Germline CDR1 SEHNR, CDR2 FQNEAQ (reference sequence). This CDR3 is built from 16 residues. V lost 2 bases and J 4 bases, leaving 17 bases between the germline ends. CDR3 nucleotide sequence: TGTGCCAGCAGCTTAACGACGGTCGGGGGGCCAGAGACCCAGTACTTC. As protein: CASSLTTVGGPETQYF.

This rearrangement joins TRBV7-2 to TRBJ2-1, with TRBD1 matching over 7 bases. Germline CDR1 SGHTA, CDR2 FQGNSA. Losses at the gene ends were 7 bases for V and 7 bases for J; bases not matched to a gene: 7. The CDR3 length is 13 residues. CDR3: CASIDGDSNEQFF. CDR3 DNA: TGTGCCAGCATCGATGGGGACAGTAATGAGCAGTTCTTC. Combining the CDR3 with reference TRBV7-2 and TRBJ2-1 gives the whole variable domain GAGVSQSPSNKVTEKGKDVELRCDPISGHTALYWYRQSLGQGLEFLIYFQGNSAPDKSGLPSDRFSAERTGGSVSTLTIQRTQQEDSAVYLCASIDGDSNEQFFGPGTRLTVL.

The chain recombines TRBV5-1 with TRBJ1-3, with a weak D call TRBD1 (6 bases). Germline V gives CDR1 SGHRS, CDR2 YFSETQ. This CDR3 spans 16 amino acids. The V and J ends lost 4 bases and 5 bases respectively, with 19 bases between them. As DNA, the CDR3 is TGCGCCAGCAGCCCTGCTTTCGGCAGGGACAGAAACACCATATATTTT. Translation: CASSPAFGRDRNTIYF.

The CDR3: CASSLGGGYFTDTQYF. The CDR3 DNA is TGTGCCAGCAGCTTGGGTGGCGGATATTTCACAGATACGCAGTATTTT. V and J are TRBV5-8 and TRBJ2-3; D ambiguous. The CDR3 covers 16 residues. The V and J ends lost 0 bases and 2 bases respectively, with 13 bases between them. Germline lookup yields CDR1 SGHTS and CDR2 YDEGEE.

As to this clone: Other DNA sequences in the sample encode the same CDR3. This chain joins TRBV11-2 and TRBJ2-1; 14 bases line up with TRBD2. The V gene's germline CDR1 is SGHAT and CDR2 FQNNGV. Germline trimming cut 1 base from V and 3 bases from J; bases unmatched to any gene: 8. The CDR3 has 19 residues. Here the CDR3 reads CASSLGTGTSGSDYNEQFF. The CDR3 coding sequence is TGTGCCAGCAGCTTAGGAACCGGGACTAGCGGGAGCGACTACAATGAGCAGTTCTTC.

This chain joins TRBV29-1 and TRBJ2-3; possible D gene TRBD2, 6 bases. The CDR3 spans 14 residues. Trimming stripped 5 bases from V and 0 bases from J, with 12 bases between. Germline values: CDR1 SQVTM, CDR2 ANQGSEA. The CDR3 reads CSVRSGSSTDTQYF. The CDR3 DNA is TGCAGCGTTCGAAGCGGGTCTAGCACAGATACGCAGTATTTT.